The present entry profiles one T cell receptor (beta chain) with its context. The source of the sample is a study of blood T cell repertoires in COVID-19. Study summary: From T cells, B-cell-depleted T cells, or PBMCs came the material, which was cDNA or gDNA.

As originally analysed: Amplified reference gene primers provided the basis for estimating nucleated cell counts. TCRdb's table, derived via immunoSEQ multiplex PCR, lists solely in-frame clones and lacks some. The V and J calls and the clone size are those of that table, but D and trimming were determined from the DNA. The sample yields over 400,000 clones, 80% to 90% seen once. Germline assignment: CDR1 MGHDK and CDR2 SYGVNS. This CDR3 has 12 residues. Trimming took 6 bases from V and 8 from J, leaving 13 bases between them. The rearrangement joins TRBV25-1 to TRBJ1-2, with TRBD1 as a possible D gene (5 bases). This receptor was taken from a human donor in a cohort sampled during active COVID-19. The sample comprised peripheral blood. CDR3 sequence (DNA): TGTGCCAGCAGGACGGGACTATTGGGCTACACCTTC. The encoded protein is CASRTGLLGYTF.